What follows are 30 T cell receptor beta chains derived from one specimen sequenced in a study of molecular identifiers for immune sequencing clone quantification (dated by TCRdb to 2016 to 2019). The library was made by PCR. The reads were generated on an Illumina HiSeq 4000. The raw public data were reprocessed by TCRdb itself: fastp quality trimming at Q25, MiXCR clonotype calling, in-frame beta chains only. Each record represents a unique CDR3 protein, reported with the most common genes and DNA among its rows. The sample profile shows 460,000 or so distinct CDR3 sequences; about a fifth of them were found once. Clones ranked in the top ten supply more than 0.8% of the sample. The specimen sequenced was naive CD8+ T cells from blood, with Jurkat cell RNA spiked in. This specimen's cell subset or site label, per the study, means: FACS-sorted CD8+CD4-CCR7+CD45RA+ naive T cells. The origin of the receptors is a human donor in good health. Some libraries in this study had Jurkat cell RNA spiked in.

This clonotype showed up just a few times. This may stem from a read error, because a much larger clone lies one nucleotide away. V is TRBV5-4 and J is TRBJ2-7; 14 bases align to TRBD2. The CDR3 is 15 amino acids. Looked up from germline, CDR1 is SGHNT and CDR2 is YYREEE (reference sequence). The CDR3, as DNA: TGTGCCAGCAGCTCCGGGACTAGCGGGAGCTACGGGCAGTACTTC. Residues: CASSSGTSGSYGQYF. Supplemented by reference TRBV5-4 and TRBJ2-7, the full variable domain reads ETGVTQSPTHLIKTRGQQVTLRCSSQSGHNTVSWYQQALGQGPQFIFQYYREEENGRGNFPPRFSGLQFPNYSSELNVNALELDDSALYLCASSSGTSGSYGQYFGPGTRLTVT.

A few counts support this clonotype. J is TRBJ2-3 and V is TRBV20-1, with TRBD2 identical over 12 bases. Germline CDR1 reads DFQATT; CDR2 reads SNEGSKA (reference sequence). The CDR3 covers 23 residues. Unmatched junction bases numbered 23, after V lost 0 bases and J lost 1 base. The CDR3 DNA reads TGCAGTGCTAGAGATTCTCCGGGACTGGCTCAATTACTAGCGGGAGGACGCACAGATACGCAGTATTTT. Translation gives CSARDSPGLAQLLAGGRTDTQYF.

The genes are TRBV5-6 and TRBJ2-7; D gene unclear. Germline CDR1 reads SGHDT; CDR2 reads YYEEEE. V was shortened by 4 bases and J by 5 bases, with 7 bases between the two germline ends. There are 11 residues in the CDR3. The CDR3 spells CASSAAHEQYF. In DNA form, the CDR3 reads TGTGCCAGCAGCGCCGCCCACGAGCAGTACTTC.

This clonotype occurred many times. The rearrangement links TRBV7-9 to TRBJ2-7; 12 positions match TRBD2. Per germline, CDR1 SEHNR and CDR2 FQNEAQ (reference sequence). The CDR3 extends over 15 amino acids. The V gene end was trimmed by 5 bases and the J gene end by 0 bases; junction bases not matched to a gene: 2. The DNA for the CDR3 is TGTGCCAGCAGCCCGACTAGCGGGGGCTCCTACGAGCAGTACTTC. As protein: CASSPTSGGSYEQYF.

The chain links TRBV6-5 to TRBJ1-2; no firm D call. The ends were cut back, 5 bases at V and 3 bases at J, with 16 bases in the middle. The CDR3 spans 15 residues. Looked up from germline, CDR1 is MNHEY and CDR2 is SVGAGI. CDR3 coding DNA: TGTGCCAGCAGTCAACGAGCTGTCCCCGACTATGGCTACACCTTC. It encodes CASSQRAVPDYGYTF.

In its sample, this clonotype was seen many times. The chain carries TRBV5-1 and TRBJ2-7, with 10 nucleotides matching TRBD1. The CDR3 is 14 residues long. V dropped 4 bases and J dropped 7; count of bases not matched to a gene: 8. Per the germline V gene, CDR1 is SGHRS and CDR2 is YFSETQ. CDR3 DNA: TGCGCCAGCAGCCCCCGAGACAGGGGGCTGGAGCAGTACTTC. This codes for CASSPRDRGLEQYF.

This clonotype came up a few times. The CDR3: CASSLLGTGSGSEAFF. CDR3 nucleotides: TGTGCCAGCAGTTTATTGGGGACAGGGTCAGGGAGTGAAGCTTTCTTT. J is TRBJ1-1 and V is TRBV27; 9 nucleotides agree with TRBD1. V lost 1 base, J lost 7 bases, and 10 bases stayed unmatched. CDR1 MNHEY and CDR2 SMNVEV come from the germline V gene (reference sequence). The CDR3 has 16 amino acids.

The chain has TRBV9 and TRBJ2-2; 7 bases line up with TRBD2. The CDR3 extends over 19 amino acids. Germline V CDR1 and CDR2: SGDLS, YYNGEE. V lost 3 bases to trimming and J lost 2 bases; unmatched junction nucleotides: 16. CDR3 sequence reads: CASSGAGEEGLPNTGELFF. The DNA of the CDR3 is TGTGCCAGCAGCGGGGCGGGGGAGGAAGGTTTGCCAAACACCGGGGAGCTGTTTTTT.

This chain links TRBV12-3 or TRBV12-4 with TRBJ2-4; 7 bases map to TRBD1. The CDR3 length is 12 residues. The trim removed 8 bases at V and 11 bases at J, leaving 9 bases unmatched. In DNA, the CDR3 is TGTGCCAGCGGCCCCGACAGGGCCGTTCAGTACTTC. This codes for CASGPDRAVQYF.

With respect to this clonotype: Given a much more abundant clone one base away, this may be a read error. Lacking the conserved final phenylalanine or tryptophan, this CDR3 likely reflects a read error. This chain uses TRBV5-3 with TRBJ2-7; 10 nucleotides agree with TRBD1. Being an ORF, TRBV5-3 has a function that is uncertain. This CDR3 comprises 18 residues. The CDR3 loop reads CASSLGPAGTGASYEQYS. The CDR3 nucleotides are TGTGCCAGCAGCTTGGGCCCGGCCGGGACAGGGGCTTCCTACGAGCAGTACTCC.

This clonotype was counted ten times or more. The chain uses TRBV20-1 and TRBJ2-7; 8 positions match TRBD2. Losses at the gene ends were 0 bases for V and 4 bases for J; bases not matched to a gene: 14. This CDR3 comprises 17 residues. Germline CDR1 and CDR2: DFQATT and SNEGSKA (reference sequence). CDR3 in amino acids: CSARDTSGSAPLYEQYF. DNA for the CDR3: TGCAGTGCTAGAGATACGAGCGGGAGTGCCCCTTTATACGAGCAGTACTTC.

The chain links TRBV19 to TRBJ2-3, with TRBD2 matching over 13 bases. V shed 0 bases and J 0 bases; nucleotides not matched to a gene: 6. The length of the CDR3 is 19 residues. The germline V gene encodes CDR1 LNHDA and CDR2 SQIVND (reference sequence). The CDR3 DNA follows: TGTGCCAGTAGTATAGATCTGGGACTAGCGGGGACTAGCACAGATACGCAGTATTTT. It encodes CASSIDLGLAGTSTDTQYF.

This chain links TRBV7-9 with TRBJ2-4; 7 bases align to TRBD1. The V gene's germline CDR1 is SEHNR and CDR2 FQNEAQ (reference sequence). V shed 6 bases, J shed 5 bases, and the junction held 10 bases outside the gene matches. The CDR3 has 15 amino acids. This chain's CDR3 is CASSYITGVENIQYF. CDR3 bases: TGTGCCAGCAGTTATATCACAGGGGTCGAAAACATTCAGTACTTC.

This clonotype has only a few counts. The chain has TRBV24-1 and TRBJ2-1; 10 bases match TRBD2. V shed 4 bases and J 4 bases; nucleotides not matched to a gene: 3. Germline CDR1 and CDR2: KGHDR and SFDVKD. The CDR3 loop spans 15 amino acids. CDR3 in DNA: TGTGCCACCAGTGACCGGACTAGCGGATACAATGAGCAGTTCTTC. It translates to CATSDRTSGYNEQFF.

This clonotype was counted a few times. J is TRBJ1-4 and V is TRBV12-3 or TRBV12-4, with D possibly matching TRBD1 (5 bases). V lost 7 bases, J lost 8 bases, and 20 bases lay in between. This CDR3 is 15 amino acids long. The CDR3 DNA reads TGTGCCAGCACCATACTACGCGGGGCGGGCGAAAAACTGTTTTTT. Its translation: CASTILRGAGEKLFF.

The chain uses TRBV11-3 and TRBJ2-1, with a weak D call TRBD2 (5 bases). Trimming shortened V by 4 bases and J by 5 bases, and 9 bases separated the two germline ends. The CDR3 is 13 amino acids. In germline, CDR1 is SGHNT, CDR2 YENEEA. The chain's CDR3 is CASSSETNNEQFF. CDR3 nucleotides: TGTGCCAGCAGCTCAGAGACTAACAATGAGCAGTTCTTC.

This clonotype appeared many times. This chain uses TRBV28 with TRBJ1-1; D call uncertain. This CDR3 has 14 residues. The V gene's germline CDR1 is MDHEN and CDR2 SYDVKM. The ends were cut back, 6 bases at V and 4 bases at J, with 15 bases in the middle. The CDR3 DNA is TGTGCCAGCAGGTCCCGGGGATCGGTCACTGAAGCTTTCTTT. Translation: CASRSRGSVTEAFF.

This clonotype appeared a few times. The rearrangement uses TRBV5-1 and TRBJ2-7; TRBD2 is a possible D gene (7 bases). Trimming stripped 4 bases from V and 3 bases from J, with 17 bases between. The CDR3 covers 15 residues. The germline gives CDR1 SGHRS, CDR2 YFSETQ. The CDR3: CASSTSGGVFYEQYF. DNA of the CDR3: TGCGCCAGCAGCACCTCGGGGGGCGTTTTCTACGAGCAGTACTTC.

This clonotype was detected ten times or more. V usage is TRBV9 and J usage is TRBJ2-6; 7 bases agree with TRBD1. The germline CDR1 and CDR2 sequences are SGDLS and YYNGEE. V shed 3 bases and J 0 bases; nucleotides not matched to a gene: 9. The CDR3 extends over 18 amino acids. The CDR3 DNA reads TGTGCCAGCAGCGGATTAACAGGGGCCGACTCTGGGGCCAACGTCCTGACTTTC. Amino acids: CASSGLTGADSGANVLTF.

This clonotype came up many times. This chain uses TRBV7-9 with TRBJ1-1; no clear D gene. Per the germline V gene, CDR1 is SEHNR and CDR2 is FQNEAQ (reference sequence). The V gene lost 2 bases and the J gene lost 2 bases, with 3 bases spanning the gap. This CDR3 has 12 amino acids. The CDR3 DNA reads TGTGCCAGCAGCTTAAAAAACACTGAAGCTTTCTTT. Encoded protein: CASSLKNTEAFF.

Of note for this clonotype: As the CDR3 is not closed by the conserved phenylalanine or tryptophan, this likely results from a read error. V usage is TRBV23-1 and J usage is TRBJ1-5; D remains ambiguous. TRBV23-1 is marked as an open reading frame, function uncertain. This CDR3 is built from 15 residues. V lost 2 bases, J lost 0 bases, and 8 bases lay in between. The CDR3 DNA follows: TGCGCCAGCAGTCAAGGGCTCAATAGCAATCAGCCCCAGCATCTT. This translates into CASSQGLNSNQPQHL.

This clonotype appeared many times. The genes are TRBV20-1 and TRBJ2-5, with TRBD2 identical over 9 bases. The V and J ends lost 6 bases and 2 bases, in that order; junction bases with no gene match: 16. The CDR3 consists of 17 residues. The germline V gene has CDR1 DFQATT and CDR2 SNEGSKA (reference sequence). CDR3: CSAEGGGGEETQETQYF. For the CDR3, the DNA is TGCAGTGCAGAAGGCGGCGGGGGGGAGGAAACACAAGAGACCCAGTACTTC.

This clonotype was found many times. The chain carries TRBV29-1 and TRBJ2-1; 7 nucleotides agree with TRBD2. CDR3 length: 14 amino acids. The germline gives CDR1 SQVTM, CDR2 ANQGSEA. The ends lost 2 bases at V and 7 bases at J; junction bases unmatched: 8. The CDR3 DNA reads as TGCAGCGTTGAACCTAGCGGACTTATGAATGAGCAGTTCTTC. Translated: CSVEPSGLMNEQFF.

This clonotype has only a few counts. The chain is built from TRBV19 and TRBJ1-1; D is undetermined. CDR1 and CDR2 from the germline V gene are LNHDA and SQIVND (reference sequence). V shed 3 bases and J shed 1 base, with 6 bases lying between them. The CDR3 runs to 13 residues. Here the CDR3 reads CASSIRPNTEAFF. CDR3 DNA: TGTGCCAGTAGTATTAGACCGAACACTGAAGCTTTCTTT.

This clonotype was seen ten or more times. The gene calls are TRBV9 and TRBJ2-3; possible D gene TRBD1, 5 bases. The CDR3 loop spans 16 amino acids. Trimming shortened V by 0 bases and J by 0 bases, and 11 bases separated the two germline ends. The germline V gene encodes CDR1 SGDLS and CDR2 YYNGEE. The DNA of the CDR3 is TGTGCCAGCAGCGTAGCACCCAGGGAAAGCACAGATACGCAGTATTTT. Residues: CASSVAPRESTDTQYF.

A note on this clonotype: Just one base apart from a much larger clone, this may be a read error. Likely a read error: the CDR3 ends without its conserved phenylalanine or tryptophan. The chain has TRBV7-8 and TRBJ2-7, with D unclear. Germline V gene lookup returns CDR1 SGHVS and CDR2 FQNEAQ. V lost 3 bases, J lost 3 bases, and 6 bases lay in between. There are 12 residues in the CDR3. For the CDR3, the DNA is TGTGCCAGCAGCTTGTTTGTCTACGAGCAGTACCTC. This codes for CASSLFVYEQYL.

V usage is TRBV30 and J usage is TRBJ2-5; 11 bases align to TRBD1. V shed 5 bases, J shed 2 bases, and the junction held 4 bases outside the gene matches. In germline, CDR1 is GTSNPN, CDR2 SVGIG (reference sequence). The CDR3 loop spans 14 amino acids. CDR3 protein: CAWGTGGGQETQYF. CDR3 nucleotides: TGTGCCTGGGGGACAGGGGGTGGACAAGAGACCCAGTACTTC.

This clonotype turned up a few times. The J gene is TRBJ1-1, the V gene TRBV30, with D unclear. Trimming stripped 4 bases from V and 0 bases from J, with 9 bases between. The germline gives CDR1 GTSNPN, CDR2 SVGIG (reference sequence). The CDR3 spans 13 residues. The CDR3 here is CAWTAVVNTEAFF. Here the CDR3 DNA reads TGTGCCTGGACCGCGGTCGTGAACACTGAAGCTTTCTTT.

This clonotype was found many times. CDR3 in amino acids: CASSLRSQETQYF. The CDR3 DNA reads TGTGCCAGCAGTCTTCGCTCTCAAGAGACCCAGTACTTC. This chain connects TRBV7-9 to TRBJ2-5; D ambiguous. This CDR3 region has 13 residues. Germline V gene sequence: CDR1 SEHNR, CDR2 FQNEAQ (reference sequence). V lost 6 bases and J 2 bases, leaving 10 bases between the germline ends. The whole variable domain, filled in from reference TRBV7-9 and TRBJ2-5, reads DTGVSQNPRHKITKRGQNVTFRCDPISEHNRLYWYRQTLGQGPEFLTYFQNEAQLEKSRLLSDRFSAERPKGSFSTLEIQRTEQGDSAMYLCASSLRSQETQYFGPGTRLLVL.

The chain joins TRBV6-5 to TRBJ2-3, with D perhaps TRBD2 (5 bases). This CDR3 comprises 15 residues. V was clipped by 5 bases and J by 0 bases, with 12 bases between them. Germline loops: CDR1 MNHEY, CDR2 SVGAGI. CDR3 region: CASSRGLPSTDTQYF. Here the CDR3 DNA reads TGTGCCAGCAGTCGTGGACTCCCTAGCACAGATACGCAGTATTTT.